The source of this T cell receptor (beta chain) is a study of cytomegalovirus exposure and HLA in healthy donors (dated by TCRdb to the late 2010s). A note on the overall study: An earlier analysis of approximately 550 of the donors reported 250 to 350 Gb of sequence data and more than 90 million unique TCR beta sequences from 150 million to 200 million T cells. The study profiled the T cell repertoires of 666 subjects by immunosequencing and related them to cytomegalovirus serostatus. The later analysis used no new phenotypic data to find candidate immune exposures, relying instead on TCR beta sequences and their occurrence across donors. To predict cytomegalovirus infection status, the study combined high-throughput TCR immunosequencing, statistical association of individual TCRs with disease status, and machine learning. An earlier analysis of approximately 500 of the donors applied high-throughput TCR beta sequencing to assess whether each TCR beta V gene segment acted as functional or pseudogenic. Of the roughly 430 genotyped donors, roughly 85% fell in the genetic ancestry cluster associated with self-reported Caucasian donors. In addition to the first cohort of 650 to 800 subjects, a separate validation cohort of 120 different subjects was used. Donor age, sex, ethnicity and CMV serostatus were compiled alongside the repertoire data. Typing coverage differed by locus: A, B, C, DRB1 and DQB1 were typed in roughly 629-630 donors, DQA1 in 500 to 550, DPA1 in 600 to 610, and DPB1 in 400 to 490. Both class I and class II loci were covered by HLA typing, at four-digit resolution. The study aimed to test whether cataloging public T cell receptors could reveal signatures of past pathogen exposure. An early release covering just under 650 HLA-typed donors comprised 300 to 350 gigabases of sequencing data and tens of millions of unique TCR sequences. Four to six DR-DQ haplotypes were handled as single units for association and clustering because linkage in the cohort was strong. All discovery cohort repertoires had been generated on a single sequencing platform. A later analysis re-analyzed previously published TCR beta repertoires from 650 to 800 donors and added high-resolution HLA genotyping to study TCR occurrence patterns. Across around 400 genotyped donors of the cohort, an average of roughly 200,000 unique TCR beta nucleotide sequences per donor were sequenced, and around 19% of those sequences were non-productive. A later genetic analysis used genome-wide SNP genotypes for about 55% of the 666 donors, treating that subset as a discovery cohort.

What the research found in general, with its limitations: The presence/absence analyses assumed that sequencing depth was roughly uniform across donors, and that assumption may not be true. In the study, 150 to 200 TCR beta chains were listed as associated with cytomegalovirus. A later analysis found that HLA-associated TCR beta chains were more clonally expanded and had lower generation probabilities than equally common non-associated chains. In a later genetic analysis, a missense DCLRE1C variant was associated with V-gene and J-gene trimming of TCR beta chains, and the association was replicated in an independent cohort. When HLA alleles, especially DR and DQ, strongly co-occurred, attributing TCR associations to individual alleles was difficult. According to a later analysis, TCR association rates differed among HLA loci, with DRB1 alleles showing the most associated TCRs and HLA-C alleles showing the fewest. Across donors, most TCR sequences were observed very rarely, whereas some public TCRs were present in many individuals. A further reported finding was that TCR beta sequences accurately predicted the HLA-A and HLA-B alleles for most subjects in the first cohort. Immune exposure information for the cohort was limited to CMV serostatus. A group of highly shared sequence variants was considered likely to be a technical artifact of the sequencing pipeline. It was suggested by the authors that the approach could potentially be generalized to other disease states and immunological phenotypes. Because some donors lacked HLA typing at each locus, the association tests relied only on the typed subset. In this cohort, only TCR beta chains were sequenced, and detectable features were limited by the absence of alpha or paired-chain data. In an earlier analysis of approximately 590 of the donors, most TCR beta V segments were observed in productive rearrangements about 90% or about 30% of the time, broadly matching IMGT annotations. The classifier was reported to diagnose cytomegalovirus status with high specificity and sensitivity in both the original cohort and the validation cohort. Specific HLA alleles were associated with over 15,000 TCR beta sequences at a false discovery rate of 0.05 in a later analysis. A few of the identified cytomegalovirus-associated TCR beta chains were confirmed in vitro to be specific for cytomegalovirus antigens. According to a later analysis, parvovirus B19, influenza, CMV and Epstein-Barr virus appeared linked to several top co-occurrence clusters. Linkage disequilibrium might explain the correlated functional status among segregating V segments, but an unknown experimental factor could not be ruled out. A later genetic analysis reported fewer N-insertions in productive TCRs among donors in an Asian-associated ancestry cluster than the approximately 670-donor mean. Because the 87-base-pair reads could not distinguish some IMGT-functional V segments, including TRBV6-2 and TRBV6-3, those segments were excluded. The earlier analysis of 587 of the donors excluded seventeen rarely observed V segments, including chromosome 9 orphons, because counts were too low. A later analysis found that most CMV-associated TCR beta chains appeared HLA-restricted, with HLA associations seemingly driven largely by CMV exposure.

In the case of this clone: Its antigen has not been determined. Base quality data are lacking; no much larger clone is found one base away.

The cohort was made up of 666 healthy bone marrow donors. All cohort members were sampled while nominally healthy, although unrecorded immune exposures were likely present. The donor was CMV seropositive and belonged to the group of 250 to 300 seropositive cohort members. Every donor gave a peripheral blood sample, and the peripheral blood mononuclear cells from that sample were used for TCR beta sequencing. The Qiagen DNeasy Blood Extraction Kit was used to extract genomic DNA from the blood cell samples. Library preparation employed the immunoSEQ multiplex PCR assay. For the multiplex PCR, a mixture combining 60 forward primers for TCR Vbeta segments and 13 reverse primers for TCR Jbeta segments was used. A multiplex PCR assay on genomic DNA amplified the CDR3 region of rearranged TCR beta genes. The Illumina HiSeq System was used to sequence the amplified TCR beta libraries as 87-base-pair reads. Regarding the original processing steps: Across the roughly 640 repertoires, a later analysis counted 80 million or so unique TCR beta chains, around 11 million of which were shared by at least two donors. A nearest-neighbor algorithm error-corrected the raw reads and collapsed the reads into unique sequences, merging closely related sequences to remove PCR and sequencing errors. V, D and J gene segments were assigned by aligning CDR3 sequences to IMGT reference sequences. Each retained sequence needed at least a six-nucleotide match to both a V gene segment and a J gene segment. A rearrangement counted as productive if the CDR3 had no stop codons and remained in frame with V and J, and every other rearrangement counted as non-productive. Following IMGT convention, CDR3 was defined as the stretch from the second conserved V-encoded cysteine up to the conserved J-encoded phenylalanine. The earlier analysis of about 610 of the donors excluded sequences that lacked an unambiguous match to a single V gene segment. In an earlier analysis of roughly 600 of the donors, a V segment was called functional when productive rearrangements were above 56.7%, and segregating when the standard deviation between donors exceeded 5%. A statistical classification framework was built for diagnosing cytomegalovirus status from the catalog of TCR beta chain sequences. V and J gene assignment, in a later analysis, came from comparing TCR nucleotide sequences with IMGT/GENE-DB human TR gene sequences. Using the TCRdist pipeline, a later analysis assigned CDR3 sequences along with most-parsimonious VDJ recombination scenarios. In a later analysis, each TCR beta chain was defined by its CDR3 amino acid sequence together with its V-gene family, and reads lacking a unique V-gene family were excluded. In a later analysis, 500 to 650 highly shared, low-generation-probability nucleotide sequences were removed to address suspected cross-contamination and a sequencing artifact. In a later analysis, a clonal expansion index for each public chain was calculated from normalized within-repertoire ranks of inferred template counts. In a later analysis, generation probabilities were computed using a VDJ recombination model fitted to out-of-frame rearrangements, and the results were checked against IGoR. A later analysis scored TCR-TCR, TCR-HLA and TCR-CMV co-occurrence with hypergeometric tests, applying a repertoire-size bias correction to TCR pairs. False discovery rates were estimated in a later analysis by permuting HLA or CMV assignments 20 times. A later analysis grouped co-occurring TCRs with DBSCAN, adding TCRdist sequence similarity when clustering within HLA-allele-positive subsets. Repertoires with fewer than 30,000 or more than 120,000 public chains were left out of co-occurrence clustering, as were five repertoires with anomalous nucleotide sharing. The immuneACCESS repertoire file appears here via TCRdb, limited to in-frame rearrangements. These files lack a portion of the clones; in checked studies, under half of the deficit traces to unresolved V genes, and the cause of the others is not known. V, J and clone size are those of that table, while D and trimming were read from the DNA. The sample includes 60,000 to 75,000 clones, with roughly 72% observed a single time. The ten largest clones represent 20% to 25% of the sample.

CDR3 length: 14 amino acids, cysteine to phenylalanine. The only DNA kept is the CDR3, 42 bases in frame from the first base. CDR1 and CDR2 were assigned from the germline V gene as SGHDT and YYEEEE. V was cut back by 0 bases and J by 2 bases, leaving a gap of 9 bases between them. This receptor chain uses TRBV5-6 and TRBJ2-7; the D gene cannot be named for sure. This TCR was recovered from a woman in her thirties in good health and CMV-seropositive. Sample: PBMCs. The DNA is TGTGCCAGCAGCTTGGCTAGTCGGGCCTACGAGCAGTACTTC. Translation gives CASSLASRAYEQYF.